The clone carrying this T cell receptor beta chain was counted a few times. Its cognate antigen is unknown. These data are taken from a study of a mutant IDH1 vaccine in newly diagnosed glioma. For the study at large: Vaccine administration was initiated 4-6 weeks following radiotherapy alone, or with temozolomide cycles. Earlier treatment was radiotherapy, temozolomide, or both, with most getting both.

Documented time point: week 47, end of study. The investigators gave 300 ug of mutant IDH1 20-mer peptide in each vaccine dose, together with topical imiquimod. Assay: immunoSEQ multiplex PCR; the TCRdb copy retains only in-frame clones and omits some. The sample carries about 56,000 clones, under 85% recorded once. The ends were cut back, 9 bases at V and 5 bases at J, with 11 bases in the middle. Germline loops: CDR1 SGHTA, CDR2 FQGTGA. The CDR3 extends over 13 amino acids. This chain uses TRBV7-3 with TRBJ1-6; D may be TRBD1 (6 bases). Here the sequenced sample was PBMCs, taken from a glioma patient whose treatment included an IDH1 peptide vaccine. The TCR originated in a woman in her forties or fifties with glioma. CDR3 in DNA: TGTGCCAGTGGACAGAGTAATAATTCACCCCTCCACTTT. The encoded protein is CASGQSNNSPLHF.